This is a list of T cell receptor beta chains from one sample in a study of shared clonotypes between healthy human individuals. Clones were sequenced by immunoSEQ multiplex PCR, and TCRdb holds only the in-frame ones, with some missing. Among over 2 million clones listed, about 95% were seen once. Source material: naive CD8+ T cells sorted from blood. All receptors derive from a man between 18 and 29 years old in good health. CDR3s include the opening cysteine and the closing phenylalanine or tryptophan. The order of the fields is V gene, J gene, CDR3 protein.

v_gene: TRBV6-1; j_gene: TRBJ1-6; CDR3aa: CASSEARGGRYNSPLHF
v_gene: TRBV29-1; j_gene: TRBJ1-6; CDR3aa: CSVQVSGPNSPLHF
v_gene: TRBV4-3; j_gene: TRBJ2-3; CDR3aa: CASSQDPPQGAGDTQYF
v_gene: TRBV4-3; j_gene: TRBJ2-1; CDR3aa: CASSREERVQTEYSDNEQFF
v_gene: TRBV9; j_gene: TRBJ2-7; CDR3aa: CASSVGSGSYEQYF
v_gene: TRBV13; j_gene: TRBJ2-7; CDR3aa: CASSSGSGAAEQYF
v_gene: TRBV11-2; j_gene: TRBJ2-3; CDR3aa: CASSLAGRGKDTQYF
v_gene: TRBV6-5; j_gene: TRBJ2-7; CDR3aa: CASSSGQGYEQYF
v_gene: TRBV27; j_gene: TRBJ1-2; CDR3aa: CASTLTGGMDYGYTF
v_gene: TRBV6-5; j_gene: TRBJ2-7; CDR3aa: CASSYPGSTYEQYF
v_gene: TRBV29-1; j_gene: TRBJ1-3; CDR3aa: CSVQFGAGREGRNTIYF
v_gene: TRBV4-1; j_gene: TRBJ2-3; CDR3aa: CASTGPQRERLEDTQYF
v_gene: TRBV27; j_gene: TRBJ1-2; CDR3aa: CASRGTGDGYTF
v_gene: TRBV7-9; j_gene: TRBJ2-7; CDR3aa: CASSSLQGYEQYF
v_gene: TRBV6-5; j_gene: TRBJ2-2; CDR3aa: CASSYHGTTNTGELFF
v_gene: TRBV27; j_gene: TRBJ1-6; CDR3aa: CASSLEGQDNSPLHF
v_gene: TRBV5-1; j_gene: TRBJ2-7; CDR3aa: CASSLELAGVSYEQYF